This T cell receptor beta chain was captured by sequencing in a study of CD8 T cells in ankylosing spondylitis. The study, taken as a whole, reports: In ankylosing spondylitis blood, a motif of roughly 8 highly homologous TCR beta variants appeared characteristic.

In regard to this clonotype: Its antigen is undetermined.

V was pared by 6 bases and J by 4 bases, with 15 bases between. Germline-derived CDR1 and CDR2 are MDHEN and SYDVKM. This CDR3 is built from 14 residues. MiXCR, run by TCRdb on the 5' RACE reads, gives a single entry per CDR3 protein. The sample records around 770,000 distinct CDR3 sequences, 10% to 15% being singletons. Material for sequencing was blood, either unsorted or a sorted T cell fraction (not recorded which). The receptor was isolated from a male donor with ankylosing spondylitis. This chain uses TRBV28 with TRBJ1-2; a possible D gene is TRBD1 (6 bases). DNA of the CDR3: TGTGCCAGCAGGCTTGAGACAGGAACCTATGGCTACACCTTC. Protein: CASRLETGTYGYTF.